Detailed here is one T cell receptor beta chain. This sample stems from a study of blood T cell repertoires in COVID-19. Overall study context: The United States, Italy and Spain provided the acute and convalescent COVID-19 samples. In each case, the material was cDNA or gDNA derived from T cells, B-cell-depleted T cells, or PBMCs.

In the study's own analysis: Researchers report that nucleated cell counts were estimated from reference gene primer amplification. The method was immunoSEQ multiplex PCR; TCRdb's version includes in-frame clones alone and lacks a portion of them. V and J calls and clone size come straight from that table; D and trimming were deduced from the DNA. The sample lists tens of thousands of clones; roughly 92% were seen once. Trimming took 6 bases from V and 4 from J, leaving 21 bases between them. This CDR3 contains 16 residues. Germline lookup yields CDR1 MDHEN and CDR2 SYDVKM. This TCR was sampled from a man aged 70-80 years with active COVID-19. The sequenced material came from peripheral blood. The V and J genes are TRBV28 and TRBJ1-2; tentatively, D is TRBD1 (6 bases). CDR3 amino acids: CASRGAGMGPGYGYTF. Written as DNA, the CDR3 is TGTGCCAGCAGGGGGGCCGGGATGGGGCCGGGCTATGGCTACACCTTC.